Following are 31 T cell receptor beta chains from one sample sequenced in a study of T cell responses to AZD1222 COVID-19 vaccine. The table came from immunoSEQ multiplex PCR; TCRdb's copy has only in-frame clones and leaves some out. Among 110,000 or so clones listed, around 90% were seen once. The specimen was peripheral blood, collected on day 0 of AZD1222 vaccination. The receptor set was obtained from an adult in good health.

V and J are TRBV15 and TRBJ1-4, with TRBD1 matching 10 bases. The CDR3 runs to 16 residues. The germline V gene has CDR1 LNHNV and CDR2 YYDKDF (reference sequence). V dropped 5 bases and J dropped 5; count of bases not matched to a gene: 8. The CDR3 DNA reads TGTGCCACCAGCGCCCTACTGGGACAGGGGAATGAAAAACTGTTTTTT. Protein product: CATSALLGQGNEKLFF. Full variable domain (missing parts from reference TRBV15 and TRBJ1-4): DAMVIQNPRYQVTQFGKPVTLSCSQTLNHNVMYWYQQKSSQAPKLLFHYYDKDFNNEADTPDNFQSRRPNTSFCFLDIRSPGLGDTAMYLCATSALLGQGNEKLFFGSGTQLSVL.

CDR3 residues: CASSRVKRPTGELFF. The CDR3 coding sequence is TGTGCCAGCAGCCGGGTCAAGCGGCCCACCGGGGAGCTGTTTTTT. V gene TRBV3-1 (or the pseudogene TRBV3-2) combines with J gene TRBJ2-2, with D possibly TRBD2 on 5 matching bases. V dropped 4 bases and J dropped 4 bases, with 13 bases sitting between them. The CDR3 is 15 amino acids. CDR1 and CDR2 (germline): LGHDT, YNNKEL (reference sequence).

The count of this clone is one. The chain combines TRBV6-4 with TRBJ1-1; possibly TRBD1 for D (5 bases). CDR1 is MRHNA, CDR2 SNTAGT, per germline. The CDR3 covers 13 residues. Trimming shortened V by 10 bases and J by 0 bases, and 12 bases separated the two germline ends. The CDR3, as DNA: TGTGCCACCAGGGCCCAAATGAACACTGAAGCTTTCTTT. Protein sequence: CATRAQMNTEAFF.

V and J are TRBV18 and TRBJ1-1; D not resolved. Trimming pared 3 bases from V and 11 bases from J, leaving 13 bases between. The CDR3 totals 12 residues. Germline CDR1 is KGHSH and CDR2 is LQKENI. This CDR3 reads CASSPSRELAFF. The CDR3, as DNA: TGTGCCAGCTCACCGTCGCGGGAATTGGCTTTCTTT.

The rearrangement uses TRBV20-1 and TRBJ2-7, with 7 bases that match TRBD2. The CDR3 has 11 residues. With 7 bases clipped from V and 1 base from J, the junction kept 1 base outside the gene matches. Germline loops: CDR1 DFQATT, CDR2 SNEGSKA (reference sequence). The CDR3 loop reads CSGGGSYEQYF. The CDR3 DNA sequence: TGCAGTGGCGGGGGATCCTACGAGCAGTACTTC.

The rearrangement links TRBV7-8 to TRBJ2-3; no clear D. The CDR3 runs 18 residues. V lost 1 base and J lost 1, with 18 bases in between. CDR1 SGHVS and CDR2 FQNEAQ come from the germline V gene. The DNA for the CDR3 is TGTGCCAGCAGCTTAGGGCGTCACGGCCGTGTGGGCACAGATACGCAGTATTTT. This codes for CASSLGRHGRVGTDTQYF. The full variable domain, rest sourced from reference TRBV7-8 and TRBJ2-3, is GAGVSQSPRYKVAKRGQDVALRCDPISGHVSLFWYQQALGQGPEFLTYFQNEAQLDKSGLPSDRFFAERPEGSVSTLKIQRTQQEDSAVYLCASSLGRHGRVGTDTQYFGPGTRLTVL.

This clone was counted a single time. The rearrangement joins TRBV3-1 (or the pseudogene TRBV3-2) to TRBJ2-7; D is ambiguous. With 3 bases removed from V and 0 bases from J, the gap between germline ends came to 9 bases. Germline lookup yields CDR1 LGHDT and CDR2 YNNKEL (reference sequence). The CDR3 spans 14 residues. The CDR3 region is CASSQAVSSYEQYF. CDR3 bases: TGTGCCAGCAGCCAGGCGGTTAGCTCCTACGAGCAGTACTTC.

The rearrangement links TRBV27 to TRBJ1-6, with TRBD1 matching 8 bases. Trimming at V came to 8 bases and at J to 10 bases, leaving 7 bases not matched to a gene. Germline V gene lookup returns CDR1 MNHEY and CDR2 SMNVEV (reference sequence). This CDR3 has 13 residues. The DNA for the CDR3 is TGTGCCAGCCGGGACAGGATGGGGTCACCCCTCCACTTT. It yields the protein CASRDRMGSPLHF.

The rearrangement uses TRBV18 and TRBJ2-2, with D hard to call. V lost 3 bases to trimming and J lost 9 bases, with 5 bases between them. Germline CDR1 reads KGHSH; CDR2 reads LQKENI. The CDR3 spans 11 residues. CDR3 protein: CASSPSWELFF. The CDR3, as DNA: TGTGCCAGCTCACCGTCCTGGGAGCTGTTTTTT. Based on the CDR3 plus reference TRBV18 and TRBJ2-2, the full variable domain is NAGVMQNPRHLVRRRGQEARLRCSPMKGHSHVYWYRQLPEEGLKFMVYLQKENIIDESGMPKERFSAEFPKEGPSILRIQQVVRGDSAAYFCASSPSWELFFGEGSRLTVL.

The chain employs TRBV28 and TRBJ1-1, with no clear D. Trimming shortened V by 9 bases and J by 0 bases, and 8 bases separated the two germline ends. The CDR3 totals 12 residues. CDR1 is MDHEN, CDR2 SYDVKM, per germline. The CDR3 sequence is CASLQMNTEAFF. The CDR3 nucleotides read TGTGCCAGTCTTCAGATGAACACTGAAGCTTTCTTT.

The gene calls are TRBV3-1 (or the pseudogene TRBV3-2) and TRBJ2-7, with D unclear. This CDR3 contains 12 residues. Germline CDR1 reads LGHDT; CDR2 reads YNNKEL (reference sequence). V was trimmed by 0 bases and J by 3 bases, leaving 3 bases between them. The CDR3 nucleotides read TGTGCCAGCAGCCAAGACCTCTACGAGCAGTACTTC. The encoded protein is CASSQDLYEQYF.

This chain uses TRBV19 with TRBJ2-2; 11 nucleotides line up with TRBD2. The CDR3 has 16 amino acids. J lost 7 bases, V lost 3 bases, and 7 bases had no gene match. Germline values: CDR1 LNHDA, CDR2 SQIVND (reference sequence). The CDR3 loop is CASSMGLAERGGELFF. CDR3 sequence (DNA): TGTGCCAGTAGTATGGGACTAGCGGAGAGGGGCGGGGAGCTGTTTTTT. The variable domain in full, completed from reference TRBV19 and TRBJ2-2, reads DGGITQSPKYLFRKEGQNVTLSCEQNLNHDAMYWYRQDPGQGLRLIYYSQIVNDFQKGDIAEGYSVSREKKESFPLTVTSAQKNPTAFYLCASSMGLAERGGELFFGEGSRLTVL.

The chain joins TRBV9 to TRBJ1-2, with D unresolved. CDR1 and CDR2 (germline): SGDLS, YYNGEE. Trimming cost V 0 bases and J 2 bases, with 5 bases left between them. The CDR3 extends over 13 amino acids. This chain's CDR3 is CASSVEQNYGYTF. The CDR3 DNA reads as TGTGCCAGCAGCGTAGAACAAAACTATGGCTACACCTTC.

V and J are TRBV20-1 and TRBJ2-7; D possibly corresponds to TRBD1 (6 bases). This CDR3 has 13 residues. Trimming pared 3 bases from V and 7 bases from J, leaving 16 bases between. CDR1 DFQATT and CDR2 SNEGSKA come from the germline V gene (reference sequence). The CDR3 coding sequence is TGCAGTGCTAGTCAGGGGTCTCCCCCGGAGCAGTACTTC. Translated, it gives CSASQGSPPEQYF.

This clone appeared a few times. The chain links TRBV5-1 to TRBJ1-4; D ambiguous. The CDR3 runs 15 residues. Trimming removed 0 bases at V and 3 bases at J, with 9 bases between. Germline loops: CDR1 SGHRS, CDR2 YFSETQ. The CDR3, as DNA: TGCGCCAGCAGCTTGGAGAGAGGATCTAATGAAAAACTGTTTTTT. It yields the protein CASSLERGSNEKLFF. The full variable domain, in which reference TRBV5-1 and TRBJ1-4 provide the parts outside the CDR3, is KAGVTQTPRYLIKTRGQQVTLSCSPISGHRSVSWYQQTPGQGLQFLFEYFSETQRNKGNFPGRFSGRQFSNSRSEMNVSTLELGDSALYLCASSLERGSNEKLFFGSGTQLSVL.

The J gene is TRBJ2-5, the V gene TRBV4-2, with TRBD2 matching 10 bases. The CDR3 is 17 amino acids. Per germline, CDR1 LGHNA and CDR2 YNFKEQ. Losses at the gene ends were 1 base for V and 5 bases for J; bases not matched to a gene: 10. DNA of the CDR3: TGTGCCAGCAGCCAAGCTCCTTTTAGCGGGAGGATGGAGACCCAGTACTTC. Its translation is CASSQAPFSGRMETQYF.

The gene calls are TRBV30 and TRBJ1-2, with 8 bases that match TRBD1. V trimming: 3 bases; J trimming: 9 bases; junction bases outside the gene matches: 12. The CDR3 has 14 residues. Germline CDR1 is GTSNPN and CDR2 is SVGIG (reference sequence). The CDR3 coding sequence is TGTGCCTGGAGCGGGACAGGAAGCGTGGGAAGCTACACCTTC. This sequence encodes CAWSGTGSVGSYTF.

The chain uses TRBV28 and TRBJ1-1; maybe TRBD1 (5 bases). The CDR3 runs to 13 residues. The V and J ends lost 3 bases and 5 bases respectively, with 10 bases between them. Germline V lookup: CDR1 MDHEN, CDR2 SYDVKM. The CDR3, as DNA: TGTGCCAGCAGTTTTGACAGACAAACTGAAGCTTTCTTT. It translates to CASSFDRQTEAFF.

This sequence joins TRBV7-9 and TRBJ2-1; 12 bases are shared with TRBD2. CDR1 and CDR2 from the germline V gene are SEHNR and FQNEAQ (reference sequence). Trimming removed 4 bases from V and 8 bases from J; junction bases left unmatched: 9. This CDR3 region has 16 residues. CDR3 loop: CASSSWTSGIGHEQFF. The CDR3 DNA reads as TGTGCCAGCAGCTCTTGGACTAGCGGGATCGGGCATGAGCAGTTCTTC.

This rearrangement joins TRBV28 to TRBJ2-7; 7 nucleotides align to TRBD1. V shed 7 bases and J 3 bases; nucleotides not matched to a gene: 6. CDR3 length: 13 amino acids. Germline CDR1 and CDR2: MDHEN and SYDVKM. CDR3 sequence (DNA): TGTGCCAGCAACCCGGGACAGAGCTACGAGCAGTACTTC. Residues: CASNPGQSYEQYF.

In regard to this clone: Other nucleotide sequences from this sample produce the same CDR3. The CDR3 DNA reads TGTGCCAGCAGTTTAAGCTTAGCAGGCAATCAGCCCCAGCATTTT. Its protein product is CASSLSLAGNQPQHF. The genes are TRBV28 and TRBJ1-5, with no clear D. Deletions cut 2 bases from V and 2 bases from J, with 10 bases between. This CDR3 has 15 amino acids. CDR1 MDHEN and CDR2 SYDVKM come from the germline V gene.

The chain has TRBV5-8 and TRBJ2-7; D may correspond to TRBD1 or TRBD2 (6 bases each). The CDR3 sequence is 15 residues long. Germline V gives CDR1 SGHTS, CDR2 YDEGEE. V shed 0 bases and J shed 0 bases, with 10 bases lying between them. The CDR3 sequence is CASSLARGLSYEQYF. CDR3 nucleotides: TGTGCCAGCAGCTTGGCCCGGGGGCTCTCCTACGAGCAGTACTTC.

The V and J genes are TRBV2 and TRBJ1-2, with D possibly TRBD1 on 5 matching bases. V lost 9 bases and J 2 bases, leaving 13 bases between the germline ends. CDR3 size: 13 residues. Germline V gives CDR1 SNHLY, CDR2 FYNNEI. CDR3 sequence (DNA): TGTGCCAGACGGGACGCCGGAAACTATGGCTACACCTTC. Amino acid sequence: CARRDAGNYGYTF.

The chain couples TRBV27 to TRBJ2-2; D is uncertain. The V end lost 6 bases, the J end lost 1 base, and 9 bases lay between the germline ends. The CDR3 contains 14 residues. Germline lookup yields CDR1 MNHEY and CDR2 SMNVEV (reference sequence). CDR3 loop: CASSRLQNTGELFF. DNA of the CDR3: TGTGCCAGCAGCCGGTTACAGAACACCGGGGAGCTGTTTTTT.

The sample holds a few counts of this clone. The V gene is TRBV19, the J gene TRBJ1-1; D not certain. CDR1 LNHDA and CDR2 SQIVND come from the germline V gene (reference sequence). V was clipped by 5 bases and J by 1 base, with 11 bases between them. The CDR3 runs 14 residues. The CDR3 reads CASSGGSANTEAFF. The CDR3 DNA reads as TGTGCCAGTAGTGGCGGATCAGCGAACACTGAAGCTTTCTTT.

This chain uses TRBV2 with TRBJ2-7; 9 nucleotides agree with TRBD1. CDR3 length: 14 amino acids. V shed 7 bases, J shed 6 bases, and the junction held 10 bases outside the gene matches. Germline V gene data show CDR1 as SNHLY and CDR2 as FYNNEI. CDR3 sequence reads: CASTPMGQGGEQYF. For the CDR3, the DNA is TGTGCCAGCACCCCGATGGGACAGGGAGGCGAGCAGTACTTC.

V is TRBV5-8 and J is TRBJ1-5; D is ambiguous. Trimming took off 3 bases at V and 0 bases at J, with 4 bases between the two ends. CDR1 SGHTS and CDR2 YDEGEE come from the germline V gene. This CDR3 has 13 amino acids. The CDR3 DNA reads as TGTGCCAGCAGCTGGGATAGCAATCAGCCCCAGCATTTT. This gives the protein CASSWDSNQPQHF.

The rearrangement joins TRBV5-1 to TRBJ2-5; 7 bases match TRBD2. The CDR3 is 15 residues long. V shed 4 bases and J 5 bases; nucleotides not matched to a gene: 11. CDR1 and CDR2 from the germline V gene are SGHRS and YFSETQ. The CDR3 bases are TGCGCCAGCAGCAGACTTAGCGGGTCGGGGGAGACCCAGTACTTC. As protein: CASSRLSGSGETQYF.

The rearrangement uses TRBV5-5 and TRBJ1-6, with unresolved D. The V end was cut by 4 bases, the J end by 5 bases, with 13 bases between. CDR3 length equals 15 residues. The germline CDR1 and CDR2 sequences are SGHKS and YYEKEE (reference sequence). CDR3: CASSGAIGNNSPLHF. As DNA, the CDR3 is TGTGCCAGCAGCGGAGCCATTGGTAATAATTCACCCCTCCACTTT.

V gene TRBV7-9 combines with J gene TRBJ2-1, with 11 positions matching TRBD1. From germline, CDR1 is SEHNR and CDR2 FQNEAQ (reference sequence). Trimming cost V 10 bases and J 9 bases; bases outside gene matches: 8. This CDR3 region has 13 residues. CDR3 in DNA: TGTGCCACCTCCGGGACAGGGGGTCCTGAGCAGTTCTTC. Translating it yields CATSGTGGPEQFF.

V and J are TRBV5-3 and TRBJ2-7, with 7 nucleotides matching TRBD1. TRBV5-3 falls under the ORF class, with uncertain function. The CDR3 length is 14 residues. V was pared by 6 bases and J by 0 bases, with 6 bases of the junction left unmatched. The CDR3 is CARNYRGSSYEQYF. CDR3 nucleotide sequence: TGTGCCAGAAACTACAGGGGAAGCTCCTACGAGCAGTACTTC.